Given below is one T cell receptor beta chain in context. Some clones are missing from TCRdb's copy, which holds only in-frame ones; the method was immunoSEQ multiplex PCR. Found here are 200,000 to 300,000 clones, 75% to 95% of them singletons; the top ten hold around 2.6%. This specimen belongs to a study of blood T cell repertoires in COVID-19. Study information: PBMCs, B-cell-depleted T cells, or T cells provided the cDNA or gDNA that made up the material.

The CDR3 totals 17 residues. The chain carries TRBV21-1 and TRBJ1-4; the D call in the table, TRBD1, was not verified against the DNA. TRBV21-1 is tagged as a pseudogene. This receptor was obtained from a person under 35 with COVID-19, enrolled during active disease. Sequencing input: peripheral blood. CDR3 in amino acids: CASSKIGTGLINEKLFF. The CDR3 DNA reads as TGTGCCAGCAGCAAAATCGGGACAGGATTAATTAATGAAAAACTGTTTTTT.